Presented here are 5 T cell receptor beta chains from one specimen sequenced in a study of cytomegalovirus exposure and HLA in healthy donors. The PCR used 60 Vbeta and 13 Jbeta primers. Sequencing was performed with immunoSEQ multiplex PCR; in TCRdb, only in-frame clones are kept and a portion is missing. Among roughly 98,000 clones listed, 55% to 75% were seen once. The sequencing sample was made of PBMCs. These receptors came from a man between 45 and 60 years old in good health and CMV-seronegative.

The chain recombines TRBV7-2 with TRBJ2-7; 7 bases are a match to TRBD1. CDR3 length: 13 residues. V lost 5 bases, J lost 3 bases, and 4 bases stayed unmatched. In germline, CDR1 is SGHTA, CDR2 FQGNSA. CDR3 sequence: CASSHGTDYEQYF. CDR3 nucleotide sequence: TGTGCCAGCAGCCATGGGACAGACTACGAGCAGTACTTC.

This clone was recorded only once. This chain joins TRBV7-2 and TRBJ1-2, with no clear D. CDR1 is SGHTA and CDR2 is FQGNSA in the germline V gene. V dropped 2 bases and J dropped 4 bases, with 5 bases sitting between them. The CDR3 is 12 amino acids. CDR3 residues: CASSLTRYGYTF. The CDR3 DNA reads TGTGCCAGCAGCTTAACGCGCTATGGCTACACCTTC.

This chain joins TRBV10-3 and TRBJ1-2; TRBD1 matches at 7 bases. Germline CDR1 reads ENHRY; CDR2 reads SYGVKD. After removal of 11 bases from V and 5 bases from J, the junction contained 5 bases not matched to a gene. This CDR3 has 11 residues. The CDR3 protein is CAGAGGYGYTF. The CDR3 DNA sequence: TGTGCCGGGGCAGGGGGTTATGGCTACACCTTC.

The chain carries TRBV6-5 and TRBJ2-1; TRBD2 agrees at 9 bases. This CDR3 has 16 residues. Trimming cost V 0 bases and J 8 bases; bases outside gene matches: 8. CDR1 and CDR2 from the germline V gene are MNHEY and SVGAGI. CDR3 in DNA: TGTGCCAGCAGTTACTCAGGCGGGGGGGTCCGGGATGAGCAGTTCTTC. Translating gives CASSYSGGGVRDEQFF.

CDR3 residues: CASRGADRVNEQYF. CDR3 nucleotide sequence: TGTGCCAGCAGGGGAGCCGACAGGGTCAACGAGCAGTACTTC. This chain connects TRBV6-4 to TRBJ2-7; 7 bases line up with TRBD1. This CDR3 is 14 amino acids long. CDR1 is MRHNA and CDR2 is SNTAGT in the germline V gene. V was clipped by 6 bases and J by 5 bases; unmatched bases: 10.